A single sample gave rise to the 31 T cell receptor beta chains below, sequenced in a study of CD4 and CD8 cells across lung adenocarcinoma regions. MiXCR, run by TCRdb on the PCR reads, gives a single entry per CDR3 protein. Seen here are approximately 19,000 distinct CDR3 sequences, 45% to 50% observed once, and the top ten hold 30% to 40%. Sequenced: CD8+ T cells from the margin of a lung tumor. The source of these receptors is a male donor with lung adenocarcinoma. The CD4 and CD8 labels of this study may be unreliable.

The CDR3 coding sequence is TGCGCCAGCAGTGAGAGGGGGGGGAGGGCCGGGGAGCTGTTTTTT. Translating gives CASSERGGRAGELFF. V usage is TRBV10-1 and J usage is TRBJ2-2; possible D gene TRBD2, 7 bases. V lost 2 bases, J lost 6 bases, and 13 bases lay in between. This CDR3 spans 15 amino acids. Germline loops: CDR1 WNHNN, CDR2 SYGVQD (reference sequence).

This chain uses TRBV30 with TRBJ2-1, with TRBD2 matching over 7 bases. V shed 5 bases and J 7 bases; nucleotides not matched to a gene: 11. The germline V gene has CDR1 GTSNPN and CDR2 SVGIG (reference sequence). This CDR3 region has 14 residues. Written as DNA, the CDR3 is TGTGCCTGGTCCCGGGAGGCTAAGAAAAATGAGCAGTTCTTC. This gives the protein CAWSREAKKNEQFF.

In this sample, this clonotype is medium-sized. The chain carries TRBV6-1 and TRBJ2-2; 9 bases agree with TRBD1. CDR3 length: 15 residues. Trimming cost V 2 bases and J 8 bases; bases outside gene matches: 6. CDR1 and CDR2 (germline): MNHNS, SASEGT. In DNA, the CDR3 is TGTGCCAGCAGTGAACGGGGACAGGGAGTAGGGGAGCTGTTTTTT. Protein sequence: CASSERGQGVGELFF.

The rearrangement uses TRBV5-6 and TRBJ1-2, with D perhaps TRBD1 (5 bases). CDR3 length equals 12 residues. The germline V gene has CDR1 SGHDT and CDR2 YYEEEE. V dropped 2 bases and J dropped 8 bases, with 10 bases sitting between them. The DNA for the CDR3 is TGTGCCAGCAGCTTTAGCAGGGCAGGCTACACCTTC. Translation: CASSFSRAGYTF.

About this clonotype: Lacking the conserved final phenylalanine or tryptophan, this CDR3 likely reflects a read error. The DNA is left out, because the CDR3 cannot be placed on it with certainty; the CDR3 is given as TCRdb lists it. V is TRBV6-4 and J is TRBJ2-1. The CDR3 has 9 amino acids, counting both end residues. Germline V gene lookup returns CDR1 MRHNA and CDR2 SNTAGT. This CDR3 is CASSDSSGL.

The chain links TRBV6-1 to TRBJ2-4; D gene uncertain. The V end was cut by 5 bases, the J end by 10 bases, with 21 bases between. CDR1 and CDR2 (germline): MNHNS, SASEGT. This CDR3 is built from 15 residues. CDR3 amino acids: CASSPWPWVKDIQYF. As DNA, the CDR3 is TGTGCCAGCAGTCCGTGGCCCTGGGTCAAAGATATTCAGTACTTC.

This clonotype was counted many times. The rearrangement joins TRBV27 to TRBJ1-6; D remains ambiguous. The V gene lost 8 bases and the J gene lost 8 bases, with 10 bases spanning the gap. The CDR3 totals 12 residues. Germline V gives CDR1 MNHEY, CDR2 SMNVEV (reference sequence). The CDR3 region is CASRRQDSPLHF. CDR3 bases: TGTGCCAGCCGGCGGCAGGATTCACCCCTCCACTTT.

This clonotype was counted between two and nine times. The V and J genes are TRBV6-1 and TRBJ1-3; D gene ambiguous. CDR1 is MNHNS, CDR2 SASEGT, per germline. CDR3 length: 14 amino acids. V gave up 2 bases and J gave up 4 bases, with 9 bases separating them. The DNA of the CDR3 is TGTGCCAGCAGTGAAACCGCGAGAGGAAACACCATATATTTT. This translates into CASSETARGNTIYF.

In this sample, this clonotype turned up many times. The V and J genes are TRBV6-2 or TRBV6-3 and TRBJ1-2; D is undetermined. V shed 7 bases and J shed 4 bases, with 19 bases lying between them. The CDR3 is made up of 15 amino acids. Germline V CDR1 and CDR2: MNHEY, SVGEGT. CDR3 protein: CASNERGRSIYGYTF. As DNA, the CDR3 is TGTGCCAGCAACGAAAGAGGACGGTCCATCTATGGCTACACCTTC.

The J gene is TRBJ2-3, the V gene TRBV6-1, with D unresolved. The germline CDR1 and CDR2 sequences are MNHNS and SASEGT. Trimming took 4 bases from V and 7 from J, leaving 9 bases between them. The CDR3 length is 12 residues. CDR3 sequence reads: CASSVKENTQYF. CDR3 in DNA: TGTGCCAGCAGTGTGAAGGAGAATACGCAGTATTTT.

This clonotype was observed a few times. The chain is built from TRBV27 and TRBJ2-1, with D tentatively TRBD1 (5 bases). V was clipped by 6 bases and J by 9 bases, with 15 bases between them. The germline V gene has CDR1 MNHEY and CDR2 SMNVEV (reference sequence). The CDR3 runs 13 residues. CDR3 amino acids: CASSKIPGSEQFF. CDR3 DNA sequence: TGTGCCAGCAGCAAAATCCCAGGGTCTGAGCAGTTCTTC.

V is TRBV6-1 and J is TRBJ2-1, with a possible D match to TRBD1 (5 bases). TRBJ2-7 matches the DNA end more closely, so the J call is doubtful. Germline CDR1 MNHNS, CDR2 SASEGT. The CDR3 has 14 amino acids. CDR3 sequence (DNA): TGTGCCAGCAGTGCCGACAGATACCTACGGGAGCAGTACTTC. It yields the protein CASSADRYLREQYF.

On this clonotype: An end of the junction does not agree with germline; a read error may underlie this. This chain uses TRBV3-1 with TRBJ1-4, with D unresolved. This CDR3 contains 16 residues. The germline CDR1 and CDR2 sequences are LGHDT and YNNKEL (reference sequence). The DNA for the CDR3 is TGTGCCAGCAGCCAACAGCGGGTCCAGGCTAAGGAAAAACTGTTTTTT. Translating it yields CASSQQRVQAKEKLFF. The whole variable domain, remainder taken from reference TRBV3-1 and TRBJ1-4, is DTAVSQTPKYLVTQMGNDKSIKCEQNLGHDTMYWYKQDSKKFLKIMFSYNNKELIINETVPNRFSPKSPDKAHLNLHINSLELGDSAVYFCASSQQRVQAKEKLFFGSGTQLSVL.

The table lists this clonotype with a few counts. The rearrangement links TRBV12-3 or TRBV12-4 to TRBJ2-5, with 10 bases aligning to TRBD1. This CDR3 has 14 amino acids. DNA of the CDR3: TGTGCTTCTGCCCGGGACAGGGGCCAAGAGACCCAGTACTTC. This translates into CASARDRGQETQYF.

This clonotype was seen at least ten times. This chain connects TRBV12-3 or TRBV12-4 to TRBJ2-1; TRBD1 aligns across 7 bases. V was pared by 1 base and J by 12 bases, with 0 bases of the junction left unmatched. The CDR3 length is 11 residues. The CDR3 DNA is TGTGCCAGCAGTTTAGACAGGGGGCAGTTCTTC. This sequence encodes CASSLDRGQFF.

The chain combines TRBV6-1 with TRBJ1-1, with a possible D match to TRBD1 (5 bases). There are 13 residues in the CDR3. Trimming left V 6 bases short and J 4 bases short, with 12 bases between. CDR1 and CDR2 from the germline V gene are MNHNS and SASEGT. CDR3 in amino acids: CASSRVLGTEAFF. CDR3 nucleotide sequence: TGTGCCAGCAGCAGGGTTTTGGGCACTGAAGCTTTCTTT.

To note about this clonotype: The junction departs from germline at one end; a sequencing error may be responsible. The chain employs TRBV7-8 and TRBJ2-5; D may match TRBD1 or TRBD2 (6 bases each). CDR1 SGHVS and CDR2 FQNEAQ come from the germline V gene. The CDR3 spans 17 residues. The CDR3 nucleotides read TGTGCCAGCAGCCCAGGGATCGGGGGCCCTGGCAAAGATACCCAGTACTTC. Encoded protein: CASSPGIGGPGKDTQYF.

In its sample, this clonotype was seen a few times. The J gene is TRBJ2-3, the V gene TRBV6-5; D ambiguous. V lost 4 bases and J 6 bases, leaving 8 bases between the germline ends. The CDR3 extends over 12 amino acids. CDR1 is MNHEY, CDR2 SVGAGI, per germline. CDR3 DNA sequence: TGTGCCAGCAGTTTTAGAGGCGATACGCAGTATTTT. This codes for CASSFRGDTQYF.

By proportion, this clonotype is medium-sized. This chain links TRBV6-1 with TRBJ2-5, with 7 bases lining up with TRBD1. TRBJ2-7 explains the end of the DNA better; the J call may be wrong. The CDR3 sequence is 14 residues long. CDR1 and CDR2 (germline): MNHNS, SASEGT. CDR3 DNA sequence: TGTGCCAGCGCGCACAGGGGTTCTACCTACGAGCAGTACTTC. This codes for CASAHRGSTYEQYF.

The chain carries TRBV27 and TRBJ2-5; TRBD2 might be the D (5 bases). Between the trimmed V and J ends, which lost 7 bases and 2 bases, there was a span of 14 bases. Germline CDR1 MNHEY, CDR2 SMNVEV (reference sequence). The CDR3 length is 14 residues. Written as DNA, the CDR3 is TGTGCCAGCAACTCGGCGGGTCATCAAGAGACCCAGTACTTC. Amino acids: CASNSAGHQETQYF.

This CDR3 is CASSNNSGTGILAKNIQYF. The CDR3 DNA reads as TGTGCCAGCAGTAACAATTCCGGGACAGGGATACTAGCCAAAAACATTCAGTACTTC. V gene TRBV27 combines with J gene TRBJ2-4; 9 nucleotides agree with TRBD1. V lost 5 bases to trimming and J lost 0 bases; unmatched junction nucleotides: 14. The CDR3 runs 19 residues. Germline assignment: CDR1 MNHEY and CDR2 SMNVEV (reference sequence).

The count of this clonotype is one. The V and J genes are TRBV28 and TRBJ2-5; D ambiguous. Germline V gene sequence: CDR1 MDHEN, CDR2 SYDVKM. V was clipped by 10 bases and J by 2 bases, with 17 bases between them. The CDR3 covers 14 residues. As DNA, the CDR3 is TGTGCCATCCACTCACACAGCAGTCAAGAGACCCAGTACTTC. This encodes CAIHSHSSQETQYF.

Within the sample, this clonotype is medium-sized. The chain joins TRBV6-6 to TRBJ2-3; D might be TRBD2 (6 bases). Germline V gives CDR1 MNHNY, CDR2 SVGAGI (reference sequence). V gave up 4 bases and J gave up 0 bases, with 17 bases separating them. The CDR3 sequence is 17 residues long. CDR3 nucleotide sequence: TGTGCCAGCAGTTCAATGGATAGACTAGTTAGCACAGATACGCAGTATTTT. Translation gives CASSSMDRLVSTDTQYF.

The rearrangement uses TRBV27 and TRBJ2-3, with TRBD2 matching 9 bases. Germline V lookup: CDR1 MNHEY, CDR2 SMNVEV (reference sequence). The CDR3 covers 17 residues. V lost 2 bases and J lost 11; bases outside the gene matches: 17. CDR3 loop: CASSLRLAAVSTDEQYF. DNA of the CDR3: TGTGCCAGCAGTTTAAGACTAGCGGCTGTGAGCACAGATGAGCAGTATTTT.

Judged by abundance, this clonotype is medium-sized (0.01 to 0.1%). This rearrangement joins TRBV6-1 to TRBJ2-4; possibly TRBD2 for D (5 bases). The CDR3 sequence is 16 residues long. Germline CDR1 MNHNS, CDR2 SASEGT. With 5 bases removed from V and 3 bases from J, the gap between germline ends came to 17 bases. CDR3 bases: TGTGCCAGCAGTCCCATCTCTAGTCGGGGCAAAAACATTCAGTACTTC. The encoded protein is CASSPISSRGKNIQYF.

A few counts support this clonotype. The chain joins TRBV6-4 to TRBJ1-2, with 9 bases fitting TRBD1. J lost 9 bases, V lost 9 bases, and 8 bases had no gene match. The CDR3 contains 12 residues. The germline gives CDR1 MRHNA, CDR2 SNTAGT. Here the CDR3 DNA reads TGTGCCAGGGTCCACAGGGGGCTATGCTACACCTTC. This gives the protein CARVHRGLCYTF.

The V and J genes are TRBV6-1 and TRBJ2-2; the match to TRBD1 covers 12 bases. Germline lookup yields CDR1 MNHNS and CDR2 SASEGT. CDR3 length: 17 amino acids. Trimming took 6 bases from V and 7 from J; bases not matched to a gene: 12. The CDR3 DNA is TGTGCCAGCAGCCCCGGGACAGGGGGCTTTCTGGGCGGGGAGCTGTTTTTT. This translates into CASSPGTGGFLGGELFF.

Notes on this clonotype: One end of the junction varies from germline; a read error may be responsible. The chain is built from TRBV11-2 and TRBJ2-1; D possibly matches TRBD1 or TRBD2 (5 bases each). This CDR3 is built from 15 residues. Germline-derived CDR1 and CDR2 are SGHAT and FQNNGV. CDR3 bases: TGTACCAGCAGCTTAGGGGAAGCGGAATACAATGAGCAGTTCTTC. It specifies CTSSLGEAEYNEQFF.

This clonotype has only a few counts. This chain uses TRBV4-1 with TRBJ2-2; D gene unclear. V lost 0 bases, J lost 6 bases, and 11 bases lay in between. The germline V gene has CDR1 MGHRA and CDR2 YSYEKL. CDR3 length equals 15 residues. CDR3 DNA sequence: TGCGCCAGCAGCCAAGATTTCCCCGCGTCCGGGGAGCTGTTTTTT. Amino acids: CASSQDFPASGELFF.

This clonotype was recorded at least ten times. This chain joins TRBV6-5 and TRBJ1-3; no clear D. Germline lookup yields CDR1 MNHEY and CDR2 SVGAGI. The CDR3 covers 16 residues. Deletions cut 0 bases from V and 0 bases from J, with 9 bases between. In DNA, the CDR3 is TGTGCCAGCAGTTACTCAAACAGTGACTCTGGAAACACCATATATTTT. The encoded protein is CASSYSNSDSGNTIYF.

The CDR3 nucleotides are TGCGCCAGCAGTGGGCCGTGGGCCAAAGATACGCAGTATTTT. It specifies CASSGPWAKDTQYF. The chain recombines TRBV10-1 with TRBJ2-3; no reliable D call. Germline V lookup: CDR1 WNHNN, CDR2 SYGVQD (reference sequence). V lost 4 bases to trimming and J lost 5 bases, with 13 bases between them. The CDR3 has 14 amino acids.